This T cell receptor (beta chain) is drawn from a study of T cells in Graves' hyperthyroidism and ophthalmopathy. Study-level points and caveats: Blood held most thyroid clonotypes expanded above 0.001 frequency.

With respect to this clonotype: Its antigen is currently unknown.

What was amplified from RNA transcripts were TCR beta CDR3 regions. HTBI primers were the set used in a first-round RT-PCR of the TCR CDR3. TCRdb fed the multiplex PCR reads into MiXCR, producing one record per CDR3 protein. The sample contains about 570,000 distinct CDR3 sequences, just over 45% of which appear only once. Exclusion followed for patients with uncontrolled infection, other autoimmune disease, pregnancy or lactation. Germline V CDR1 and CDR2: SEHNR, FQNEAQ (reference sequence). The CDR3 runs 16 residues. The J gene is TRBJ1-1, the V gene TRBV7-9, with D perhaps assigned TRBD1 or TRBD2 (5 bases each). The DNA end favors TRBJ2-1, so the J call may be wrong. This clonotype was sampled from an adult woman with Graves' disease, either hyperthyroidism or ophthalmopathy (not recorded which). The specimen was peripheral blood or thyroid tissue (not recorded which). CDR3 bases: TGTGCCAGCAGCTCCCTAATAGGGACCTCCTACAATGAGCAGTTCTTC. As protein: CASSSLIGTSYNEQFF.